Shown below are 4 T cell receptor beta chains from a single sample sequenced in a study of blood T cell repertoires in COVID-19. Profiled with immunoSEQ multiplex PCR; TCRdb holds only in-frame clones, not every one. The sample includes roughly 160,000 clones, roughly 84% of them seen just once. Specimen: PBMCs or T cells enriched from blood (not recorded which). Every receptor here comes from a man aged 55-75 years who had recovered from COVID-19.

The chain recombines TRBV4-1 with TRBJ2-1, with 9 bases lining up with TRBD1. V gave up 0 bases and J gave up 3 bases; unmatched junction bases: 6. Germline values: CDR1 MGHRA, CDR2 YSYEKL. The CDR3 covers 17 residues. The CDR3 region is CASSQEGTGSFYNEQFF. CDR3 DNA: TGCGCCAGCAGCCAAGAAGGGACAGGGTCTTTCTACAATGAGCAGTTCTTC.

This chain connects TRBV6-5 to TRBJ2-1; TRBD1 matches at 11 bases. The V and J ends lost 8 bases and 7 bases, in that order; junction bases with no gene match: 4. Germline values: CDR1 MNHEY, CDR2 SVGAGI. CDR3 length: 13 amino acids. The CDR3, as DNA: TGTGCCAGCCAGGACAGGGGGCGGAATGAGCAGTTCTTC. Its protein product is CASQDRGRNEQFF.

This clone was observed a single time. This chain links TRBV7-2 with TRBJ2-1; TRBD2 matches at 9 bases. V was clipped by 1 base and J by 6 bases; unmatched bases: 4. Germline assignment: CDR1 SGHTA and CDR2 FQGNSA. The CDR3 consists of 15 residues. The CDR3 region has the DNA TGTGCCAGCAGCTTAGAGACTAGCGGTTTCAATGAGCAGTTCTTC. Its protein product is CASSLETSGFNEQFF.

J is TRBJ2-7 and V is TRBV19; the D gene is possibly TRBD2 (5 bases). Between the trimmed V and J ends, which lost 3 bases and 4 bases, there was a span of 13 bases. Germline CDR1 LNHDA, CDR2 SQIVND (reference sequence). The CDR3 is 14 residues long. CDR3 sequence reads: CASSIGAVGYEQYF. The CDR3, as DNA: TGTGCCAGTAGTATTGGAGCGGTAGGATACGAGCAGTACTTC.